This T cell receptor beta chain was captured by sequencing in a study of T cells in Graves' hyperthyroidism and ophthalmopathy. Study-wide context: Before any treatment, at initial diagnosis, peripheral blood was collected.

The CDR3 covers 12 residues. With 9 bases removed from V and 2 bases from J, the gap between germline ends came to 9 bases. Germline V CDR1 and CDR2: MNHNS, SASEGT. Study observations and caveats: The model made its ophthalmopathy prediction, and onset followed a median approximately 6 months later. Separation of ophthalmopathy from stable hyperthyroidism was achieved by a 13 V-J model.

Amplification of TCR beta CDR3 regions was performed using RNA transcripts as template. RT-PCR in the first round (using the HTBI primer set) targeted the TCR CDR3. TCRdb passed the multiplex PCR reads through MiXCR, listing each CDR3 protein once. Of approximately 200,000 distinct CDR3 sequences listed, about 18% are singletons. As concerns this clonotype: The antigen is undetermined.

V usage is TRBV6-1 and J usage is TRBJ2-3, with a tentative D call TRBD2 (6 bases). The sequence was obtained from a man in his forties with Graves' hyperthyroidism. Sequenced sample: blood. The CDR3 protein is CASGDFTDTQYF. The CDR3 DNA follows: TGTGCCAGTGGGGACTTCACAGATACGCAGTATTTT.